These T cell receptor beta chains were read from a single sample in a study of shared clonotypes between healthy human individuals. Assay: immunoSEQ multiplex PCR; the TCRdb copy retains only in-frame clones and omits some. The sample records about 960,000 clones, about 80% being singletons. The sample was memory CD4+ T cells sorted from blood. The receptors were gathered from a young man in good health. Both conserved end residues are part of each CDR3. A D gene is named only where the DNA matches it firmly. Only some rows state a clone size, as once, few, many or a class for expanded clones.

V gene	J gene	D gene	clone size	CDR3 protein	CDR3 DNA
TRBV6-1	TRBJ2-7	TRBD1	.	CASSVFELTGGNPYEQYF	TGTGCCAGCAGTGTCTTTGAATTGACAGGGGGCAATCCCTACGAGCAGTACTTC
TRBV18	TRBJ2-5	.	.	CASSPGAVQETQYF	TGTGCCAGCTCACCAGGCGCGGTCCAAGAGACCCAGTACTTC
TRBV14	TRBJ2-5	.	.	CASSPRVRGTQYF	TGTGCCAGCAGTCCAAGGGTTCGGGGGACCCAGTACTTC
TRBV6-4	TRBJ2-1	TRBD1	few	CASSDTGGPRNEQFF	TGTGCCAGCAGTGACACAGGGGGCCCTAGGAATGAGCAGTTCTTC
TRBV5-5	TRBJ2-5	.	.	CASAGTQETQYF	TGTGCCAGCGCCGGGACCCAAGAGACCCAGTACTTC
TRBV2	TRBJ1-4	.	.	CASIINVGAFNEKLFF	TGTGCCAGCATCATAAACGTCGGGGCCTTTAATGAAAAACTGTTTTTT
TRBV9	TRBJ2-7	TRBD2	.	CASSASGDEQYF	TGTGCCAGCAGCGCCAGCGGGGACGAGCAGTACTTC
TRBV2	TRBJ2-5	TRBD1	many	CASSIGQGARETQYF	TGTGCCAGCAGCATCGGACAGGGGGCGCGAGAGACCCAGTACTTC
TRBV6-1	TRBJ1-5	TRBD1	.	CASRTGVSNQPQHF	TGTGCCAGCAGGACAGGGGTAAGCAATCAGCCCCAGCATTTT
TRBV5-1	TRBJ2-1	TRBD2	.	CASSFSGVGNEQFF	TGCGCCAGCAGCTTTAGCGGGGTAGGCAATGAGCAGTTCTTC
TRBV9	TRBJ1-3	.	.	CASSPAPGQSSGNTIYF	TGTGCCAGCAGCCCCGCGCCGGGACAAAGCTCTGGAAACACCATATATTTT
TRBV30	TRBJ2-3	.	.	CAWSASGRGDTQYF	TGTGCCTGGAGTGCCTCAGGGCGAGGGGATACGCAGTATTTT
TRBV2	TRBJ2-7	.	.	CASSVFDEQYF	TGTGCCAGCAGTGTCTTTGACGAGCAGTACTTC
TRBV6-1	TRBJ1-5	.	once	CASSEATWGGNQPQHF	TGTGCCAGCAGTGAAGCGACGTGGGGAGGCAATCAGCCCCAGCATTTT
TRBV6-5	TRBJ1-1	.	few	CASSLSDGNTEAFF	TGTGCCAGCAGCCTCTCCGACGGAAACACTGAAGCTTTCTTT
TRBV4-3	TRBJ1-5	.	few	CASSQEVQVSQPQHF	TGCGCCAGCAGCCAAGAAGTTCAGGTTAGTCAGCCCCAGCATTTT
TRBV7-2	TRBJ1-4	.	once	CASSLVKGPNEKLFF	TGTGCCAGCAGCTTAGTTAAGGGACCTAACGAAAAACTGTTTTTT
TRBV30	TRBJ2-1	.	.	CAWSSKVNEQFF	TGTGCCTGGAGTTCGAAGGTCAATGAGCAGTTCTTC
TRBV6-4	TRBJ2-5	.	.	CASSRERGETQYF	TGTGCCAGCAGTCGTGAGAGGGGAGAGACCCAGTACTTC
TRBV5-1	TRBJ2-2	TRBD1	.	CASRDGGQGTAGELFF	TGCGCCAGCAGGGACGGAGGACAGGGGACGGCCGGGGAGCTGTTTTTT
TRBV5-1	TRBJ1-5	.	.	CASSRSGARDQPQHF	TGCGCCAGCAGCCGTTCAGGGGCTAGGGATCAGCCCCAGCATTTT
TRBV7-9	TRBJ2-5	.	once	CASSVGLAQYF	TGTGCCAGCAGCGTTGGCTTGGCCCAGTACTTC
TRBV7-9	TRBJ1-1	.	.	CASSYDENTEAFF	TGTGCCAGCAGCTACGACGAAAACACTGAAGCTTTCTTT
TRBV7-9	TRBJ2-7	.	.	CASSFRDGMGEQYF	TGTGCCAGCAGCTTCCGGGACGGAATGGGAGAGCAGTACTTC
TRBV13	TRBJ2-1	TRBD2	.	CASSRGGVLYEQFF	TGTGCCAGCAGCCGGGGGGGTGTTCTCTATGAGCAGTTCTTC
TRBV18	TRBJ2-3	TRBD2	.	CASSPRLAEDTQYF	TGTGCCAGCTCACCAAGACTAGCTGAAGATACGCAGTATTTT
TRBV11-3	TRBJ2-3	.	.	CASSQVGVTDTQYF	TGTGCCAGCAGCCAAGTGGGCGTCACAGATACGCAGTATTTT
TRBV30	TRBJ1-2	.	.	CAWSVLGGQTF	TGTGCCTGGAGTGTACTGGGGGGGCAGACCTTC
TRBV29-1	TRBJ1-1	TRBD1	.	CSVVQGATEAFF	TGCAGCGTTGTACAGGGGGCCACTGAAGCTTTCTTT
TRBV5-6	TRBJ2-4	TRBD1	.	CASSLGQGLAKNIQYF	TGTGCCAGCAGCTTGGGACAGGGGCTGGCCAAAAACATTCAGTACTTC
TRBV14	TRBJ1-6	.	.	CASSRGNSPLHF	TGTGCCAGCAGCCGAGGTAATTCACCCCTCCACTTT
TRBV19	TRBJ1-5	.	.	CASRSKTGPNQPQHF	TGTGCCAGTCGCTCAAAGACAGGACCCAATCAGCCCCAGCATTTT
TRBV2	TRBJ1-1	.	.	CASNPGWTEAFF	TGTGCCAGCAACCCAGGGTGGACTGAAGCTTTCTTT
TRBV2	TRBJ1-5	.	.	CASSAAGPGNQPQHF	TGTGCCAGCAGTGCCGCAGGGCCAGGCAATCAGCCCCAGCATTTT
TRBV7-2	TRBJ1-5	.	.	CASSLGRTSNQPQHF	TGTGCCAGCAGCTTAGGCAGAACTAGCAATCAGCCCCAGCATTTT
TRBV19	TRBJ2-7	.	.	CASSIDSGRTYEQYF	TGTGCCAGTAGTATTGATTCCGGAAGGACCTACGAGCAGTACTTC
TRBV7-2	TRBJ1-1	.	.	CASSYRPGQNTEAFF	TGTGCCAGCAGCTATAGACCGGGACAGAACACTGAAGCTTTCTTT
TRBV5-1	TRBJ2-5	TRBD2	.	CASSLGTSVQETQYF	TGCGCCAGCAGCTTGGGGACTAGCGTTCAAGAGACCCAGTACTTC
TRBV7-3	TRBJ1-1	.	few	CASSRAPNTEAFF	TGTGCCAGCAGCCGGGCCCCGAACACTGAAGCTTTCTTT
TRBV29-1	TRBJ2-7	TRBD1	once	CSVVQGAHEQYF	TGCAGCGTTGTTCAGGGGGCCCACGAGCAGTACTTC
TRBV18	TRBJ2-5	.	.	CASSPNSQETQYF	TGTGCCAGCTCACCAAACTCCCAAGAGACCCAGTACTTC
TRBV6-1	TRBJ2-5	.	.	CASSEASGTQYF	TGTGCCAGCAGTGAAGCGTCCGGGACCCAGTACTTC
TRBV28	TRBJ1-6	.	many	CASTLFVIGSPLHF	TGTGCCAGCACGCTGTTCGTTATCGGTTCACCCCTCCACTTT
TRBV30	TRBJ1-6	.	few	CAWNPSRRRNSPLHF	TGTGCCTGGAACCCCTCCCGAAGAAGGAATTCACCCCTCCACTTT
TRBV9	TRBJ1-2	TRBD1	.	CASSKSGTGGFGDGYTF	TGTGCCAGCAGCAAATCCGGGACAGGGGGCTTTGGCGATGGCTACACCTTC
TRBV30	TRBJ2-7	TRBD2	.	CAWSVGEGRRYEQYF	TGTGCCTGGAGTGTGGGGGAGGGCAGGCGCTACGAGCAGTACTTC
TRBV2	TRBJ2-3	.	.	CASSEQGDTQYF	TGTGCCAGCAGTGAACAGGGGGATACGCAGTATTTT